The 23 T cell receptor beta chains in this list originate from one sample, sequenced in a study of blood T cell repertoires in COVID-19. Clones were sequenced by immunoSEQ multiplex PCR, and TCRdb holds only the in-frame ones, with some missing. This sample has roughly 290,000 clones; around 89% occur once, and the top ten carry approximately 0.84%. The sequencing sample was made of peripheral blood. These receptors were collected from a man aged 25-45 years with acute or convalescent COVID-19.

This chain uses TRBV6-5 with TRBJ2-1, with unresolved D. Germline assignment: CDR1 MNHEY and CDR2 SVGAGI. Trimming left V 6 bases short and J 6 bases short, with 12 bases between. The CDR3 covers 13 residues. DNA for the CDR3: TGTGCCAGCAGATCCTGGGCTACCAATGAGCAGTTCTTC. Translating it yields CASRSWATNEQFF.

The chain uses TRBV19 and TRBJ1-6; 8 nucleotides match TRBD1. V trimming: 7 bases; J trimming: 6 bases; junction bases outside the gene matches: 2. The CDR3 has 13 residues. Germline loops: CDR1 LNHDA, CDR2 SQIVND (reference sequence). CDR3 in DNA: TGTGCCAGTAAGACAGGGGTTAATTCACCCCTCCACTTT. This sequence encodes CASKTGVNSPLHF.

This chain connects TRBV27 to TRBJ2-4, with 9 bases that match TRBD1. V shed 5 bases and J 8 bases; nucleotides not matched to a gene: 7. CDR3 length: 14 amino acids. Germline V gene lookup returns CDR1 MNHEY and CDR2 SMNVEV (reference sequence). As DNA, the CDR3 is TGTGCCAGCAGTCACGACAGGGGGGACGACATTCAGTACTTC. This codes for CASSHDRGDDIQYF.

The chain uses TRBV15 and TRBJ2-3; 7 nucleotides align to TRBD2. CDR1 LNHNV and CDR2 YYDKDF come from the germline V gene (reference sequence). V lost 0 bases, J lost 1 base, and 4 bases stayed unmatched. The CDR3 extends over 16 amino acids. The CDR3 region is CATSRDRSGGTDTQYF. CDR3 nucleotides: TGTGCCACCAGCAGAGATCGGAGCGGGGGCACAGATACGCAGTATTTT.

The J gene is TRBJ1-1, the V gene TRBV5-1, with TRBD1 as a possible D gene (6 bases). This CDR3 is built from 14 residues. CDR1 and CDR2 from the germline V gene are SGHRS and YFSETQ. With 2 bases removed from V and 1 base from J, the gap between germline ends came to 9 bases. The CDR3 DNA sequence: TGCGCCAGCAGCTTTGTCAGGGGGAACACTGAAGCTTTCTTT. Translated, it gives CASSFVRGNTEAFF. The whole variable domain, filled in from reference TRBV5-1 and TRBJ1-1, reads KAGVTQTPRYLIKTRGQQVTLSCSPISGHRSVSWYQQTPGQGLQFLFEYFSETQRNKGNFPGRFSGRQFSNSRSEMNVSTLELGDSALYLCASSFVRGNTEAFFGQGTRLTVV.

The chain couples TRBV27 to TRBJ2-3; D is undetermined. This CDR3 has 15 amino acids. The germline gives CDR1 MNHEY, CDR2 SMNVEV (reference sequence). Trimming shortened V by 3 bases and J by 0 bases, and 10 bases separated the two germline ends. The CDR3 DNA sequence: TGTGCCAGCAGTTTGAGGTCCCCGAGCACAGATACGCAGTATTTT. Encoded protein: CASSLRSPSTDTQYF.

The chain combines TRBV5-4 with TRBJ2-1, with a tentative D call TRBD1 (8 bases). Trimming took 2 bases from V and 7 from J, leaving 16 bases between them. Per the germline V gene, CDR1 is SGHNT and CDR2 is YYREEE (reference sequence). CDR3 length: 15 amino acids. The CDR3 nucleotides are TGTGCCAGCAGCTTATCGAAACAGGGGGGGAATGAGCAGTTCTTC. Translated: CASSLSKQGGNEQFF.

The V call is TRBV9, the J call TRBJ2-5, with 10 bases identical to TRBD1. The CDR3 sequence is 15 residues long. Trimming cost V 3 bases and J 2 bases; bases outside gene matches: 4. Germline CDR1 is SGDLS and CDR2 is YYNGEE. CDR3: CASSARTGGQETQYF. CDR3 DNA: TGTGCCAGCAGCGCCCGGACAGGGGGGCAAGAGACCCAGTACTTC.

The chain uses TRBV7-9 and TRBJ2-3, with D possibly matching TRBD1 (5 bases). V shed 5 bases and J shed 2 bases, with 26 bases lying between them. The CDR3 loop spans 19 amino acids. Looked up from germline, CDR1 is SEHNR and CDR2 is FQNEAQ (reference sequence). This chain's CDR3 is CASSPPFVTSQGLTDTQYF. The CDR3 region has the DNA TGTGCCAGCAGCCCCCCTTTTGTCACCAGCCAGGGCCTCACAGATACGCAGTATTTT.

With regard to this clone: The same CDR3 can be traced to other DNA sequences in this sample. The chain is built from TRBV3-1 (or the pseudogene TRBV3-2) and TRBJ1-5; the D is unclear. Trimming cost V 1 base and J 7 bases, with 8 bases left between them. The CDR3 extends over 13 amino acids. CDR1 LGHDT and CDR2 YNNKEL come from the germline V gene (reference sequence). The CDR3 loop reads CASSQGLGQPQHF. CDR3 nucleotides: TGTGCCAGCAGCCAAGGCCTCGGGCAGCCCCAGCATTTT.

This chain connects TRBV28 to TRBJ1-1; weak D call: TRBD1 (5 bases). This CDR3 has 13 amino acids. Per germline, CDR1 MDHEN and CDR2 SYDVKM. V was clipped by 7 bases and J by 12 bases, with 21 bases between them. CDR3 sequence: CASNDHGGVRTFF. The CDR3 DNA sequence: TGTGCCAGCAACGACCACGGGGGGGTAAGGACTTTCTTT.

This clone was observed a few times. This chain uses TRBV5-1 with TRBJ1-6; 7 nucleotides match TRBD1. The CDR3 sequence is 14 residues long. With 5 bases clipped from V and 5 bases from J, the junction kept 4 bases outside the gene matches. CDR1 and CDR2 (germline): SGHRS, YFSETQ. The CDR3, as DNA: TGCGCCAGCAGTCGGGACAGAGATAATTCACCCCTCCACTTT. Its protein product is CASSRDRDNSPLHF.

V gene TRBV7-2 combines with J gene TRBJ1-5; the D is unclear. Per the germline V gene, CDR1 is SGHTA and CDR2 is FQGNSA. Trimming removed 3 bases at V and 5 bases at J, with 11 bases between. The CDR3 has 14 residues. This chain's CDR3 is CASSFTRDYQPQHF. The CDR3 DNA follows: TGTGCCAGCAGCTTCACGCGGGATTATCAGCCCCAGCATTTT.

The chain recombines TRBV18 with TRBJ2-6; possibly TRBD2 for D (5 bases). CDR1 and CDR2 from the germline V gene are KGHSH and LQKENI. CDR3 length: 16 amino acids. The ends were cut back, 2 bases at V and 0 bases at J, with 8 bases in the middle. CDR3 DNA: TGTGCCAGCTCACCAACCGGGAACTCTGGGGCCAACGTCCTGACTTTC. This encodes CASSPTGNSGANVLTF. Full variable domain (remainder filled in from reference TRBV18 and TRBJ2-6): NAGVMQNPRHLVRRRGQEARLRCSPMKGHSHVYWYRQLPEEGLKFMVYLQKENIIDESGMPKERFSAEFPKEGPSILRIQQVVRGDSAAYFCASSPTGNSGANVLTFGAGSRLTVL.

The rearrangement uses TRBV3-1 (or the pseudogene TRBV3-2) and TRBJ1-1; tentative D call: TRBD1 (5 bases). Germline-derived CDR1 and CDR2 are LGHDT and YNNKEL (reference sequence). V lost 6 bases and J lost 4, with 15 bases in between. This CDR3 spans 14 amino acids. The CDR3 region has the DNA TGTGCCAGCAGTCCGGGGGGAAGGACCACTGAAGCTTTCTTT. Protein sequence: CASSPGGRTTEAFF.

V is TRBV20-1 and J is TRBJ2-3, with TRBD2 matching 7 bases. The CDR3 is made up of 11 amino acids. V dropped 4 bases and J dropped 9; count of bases not matched to a gene: 4. Per germline, CDR1 DFQATT and CDR2 SNEGSKA (reference sequence). In DNA form, the CDR3 reads TGCAGTGCTACGGGCGGGAGCACGCAGTATTTT. Protein sequence: CSATGGSTQYF.

J is TRBJ1-1 and V is TRBV28, with D tentatively TRBD1 (5 bases). CDR3 length: 13 residues. Germline V gene data show CDR1 as MDHEN and CDR2 as SYDVKM. Trimming removed 3 bases from V and 4 bases from J, with 9 bases in between. This CDR3 is CASSFMGRTEAFF. In DNA, the CDR3 is TGTGCCAGCAGTTTCATGGGGCGCACTGAAGCTTTCTTT.

This chain connects TRBV11-3 to TRBJ2-1; 9 bases match TRBD1. CDR1 is SGHNT and CDR2 is YENEEA in the germline V gene. This CDR3 is built from 15 residues. Losses at the gene ends were 5 bases for V and 9 bases for J; bases not matched to a gene: 11. The CDR3 DNA follows: TGTGCCAGCAGCCCACAGGGACAGGGTACGGGTGAGCAGTTCTTC. It translates to CASSPQGQGTGEQFF.

J is TRBJ1-1 and V is TRBV29-1; 9 nucleotides agree with TRBD1. Germline CDR1 is SQVTM and CDR2 is ANQGSEA. J was trimmed by 4 bases and V by 5 bases; bases with no gene match: 8. The CDR3 contains 14 residues. CDR3 sequence: CSVSTQGARTEAFF. The CDR3 DNA is TGCAGCGTTAGCACACAGGGGGCGCGCACTGAAGCTTTCTTT.

This chain links TRBV19 with TRBJ1-1; the D gene is possibly TRBD1 (6 bases). Germline loops: CDR1 LNHDA, CDR2 SQIVND (reference sequence). There are 14 residues in the CDR3. V lost 1 base and J 6 bases, leaving 12 bases between the germline ends. CDR3 DNA: TGTGCCAGTAGTATAGCCCTAGGACAGTCTGAAGCTTTCTTT. Amino acids: CASSIALGQSEAFF.

This clone was counted a few times. The chain combines TRBV6-1 with TRBJ1-5; the D is unclear. The germline V gene has CDR1 MNHNS and CDR2 SASEGT. The V and J ends lost 3 bases and 6 bases respectively, with 12 bases between them. This CDR3 spans 14 amino acids. CDR3 protein: CASSEGFQVQPQHF. CDR3 nucleotides: TGTGCCAGCAGTGAGGGTTTCCAGGTTCAGCCCCAGCATTTT.

A single count supports this clone. V usage is TRBV11-3 and J usage is TRBJ2-2; 8 nucleotides line up with TRBD2. V dropped 3 bases and J dropped 7; count of bases not matched to a gene: 10. This CDR3 region has 16 residues. CDR1 is SGHNT, CDR2 YENEEA, per germline. The CDR3 coding sequence is TGTGCCAGCAGCTTTTCCTACGGGGGGGCTAGCGGGGAGCTGTTTTTT. The encoded protein is CASSFSYGGASGELFF.

The CDR3 DNA reads TGTGCCAGCAAGCAGGGATTGGGAGAGACCCAGTACTTC. Amino acid sequence: CASKQGLGETQYF. J is TRBJ2-5 and V is TRBV2, with D perhaps matching TRBD1 (5 bases). Germline values: CDR1 SNHLY, CDR2 FYNNEI. The V gene lost 7 bases and the J gene lost 4 bases, with 13 bases spanning the gap. This CDR3 comprises 13 residues.